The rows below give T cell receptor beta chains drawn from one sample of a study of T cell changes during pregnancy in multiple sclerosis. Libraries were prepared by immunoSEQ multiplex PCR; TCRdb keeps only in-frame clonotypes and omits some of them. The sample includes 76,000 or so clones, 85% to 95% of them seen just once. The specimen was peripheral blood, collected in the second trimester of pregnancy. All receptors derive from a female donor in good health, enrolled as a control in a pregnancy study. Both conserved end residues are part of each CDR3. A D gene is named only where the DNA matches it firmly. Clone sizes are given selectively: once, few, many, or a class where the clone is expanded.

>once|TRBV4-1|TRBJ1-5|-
CASSQSGLNQPQHF
TGCGCCAGCAGCCAGAGCGGGCTCAATCAGCCCCAGCATTTT
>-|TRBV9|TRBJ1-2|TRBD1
CASSGQGAIGGYTF
TGTGCCAGCAGCGGACAGGGGGCGATTGGTGGCTACACCTTC
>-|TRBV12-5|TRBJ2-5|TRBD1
CASGIRQGETQYF
TGTGCTAGTGGTATAAGACAGGGGGAGACCCAGTACTTC
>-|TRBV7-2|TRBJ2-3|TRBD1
CAIRDRGSDTQYF
TGTGCCATCCGGGACAGGGGCTCAGATACGCAGTATTTT
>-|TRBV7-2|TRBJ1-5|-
CASSLLGVEPQHF
TGTGCCAGCAGCTTACTCGGGGTTGAGCCCCAGCATTTT
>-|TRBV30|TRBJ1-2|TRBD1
CAWSERDRGHFRNYGYTF
TGTGCCTGGAGTGAGCGGGACAGGGGCCACTTCCGTAACTATGGCTACACCTTC
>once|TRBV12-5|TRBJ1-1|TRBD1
CASGLAVTGDTEAFF
TGTGCTAGTGGTTTGGCAGTTACAGGGGACACTGAAGCTTTCTTT
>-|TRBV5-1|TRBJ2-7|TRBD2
CASSQRGDAYEQYF
TGCGCCAGCAGCCAGCGGGGGGATGCCTACGAGCAGTACTTC
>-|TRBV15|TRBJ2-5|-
CATSRDSLKRETQYF
TGTGCCACCAGCAGAGATAGCCTCAAAAGGGAGACCCAGTACTTC
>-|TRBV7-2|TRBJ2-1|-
CASVGRGGYNEQFF
TGTGCCAGCGTAGGACGAGGGGGATACAATGAGCAGTTCTTC
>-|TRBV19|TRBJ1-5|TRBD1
CASSGTGNQPQHF
TGTGCCAGTAGCGGGACAGGTAATCAGCCCCAGCATTTT
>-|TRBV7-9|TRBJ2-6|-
CASTKTANSGANVLTF
TGTGCCAGCACCAAGACAGCGAACTCTGGGGCCAACGTCCTGACTTTC
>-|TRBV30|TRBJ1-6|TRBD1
CAWSTLGQGSAPLHF
TGTGCCTGGAGCACTTTGGGACAGGGCAGCGCACCCCTCCACTTT
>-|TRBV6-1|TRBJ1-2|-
CASSGRQGNYGYTF
TGTGCCAGCAGTGGGAGGCAGGGGAACTATGGCTACACCTTC
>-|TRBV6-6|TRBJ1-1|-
CATPRALNTEAFF
TGTGCCACCCCCAGGGCGTTGAACACTGAAGCTTTCTTT
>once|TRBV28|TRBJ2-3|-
CASSLAQTDTQYF
TGTGCCAGCAGTTTGGCACAGACAGATACGCAGTATTTT
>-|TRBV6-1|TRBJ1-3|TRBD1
CASSGMGQGEGNTIYF
TGTGCCAGCAGTGGTATGGGACAGGGGGAAGGAAACACCATATATTTT
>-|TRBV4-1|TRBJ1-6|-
CASSQDRAQGSDNSPLHF
TGCGCCAGCAGCCAAGATCGGGCCCAGGGCTCGGATAATTCACCCCTCCACTTT
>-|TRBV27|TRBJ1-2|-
CATSGPGANYGYTF
TGTGCCACATCTGGCCCAGGGGCTAACTATGGCTACACCTTC
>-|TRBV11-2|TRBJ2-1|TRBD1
CASSLLGQGTYNEQFF
TGTGCCAGCAGCTTATTGGGACAGGGAACCTACAATGAGCAGTTCTTC
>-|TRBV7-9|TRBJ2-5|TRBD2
CASSRAERWTSGFQETQYF
TGTGCCAGCAGCCGGGCCGAAAGATGGACTAGCGGGTTCCAAGAGACCCAGTACTTC
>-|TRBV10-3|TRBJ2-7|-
CAISEVQSEGRQYF
TGTGCCATCAGTGAAGTTCAATCGGAGGGGAGGCAGTACTTC
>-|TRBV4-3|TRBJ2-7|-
CASSLNDRSSYEQYF
TGCGCCAGCAGCCTAAATGACAGGAGCTCCTACGAGCAGTACTTC
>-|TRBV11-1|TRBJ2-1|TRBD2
CASSQEPSGAYNEQFF
TGTGCCAGCAGCCAAGAACCCAGCGGGGCATACAATGAGCAGTTCTTC
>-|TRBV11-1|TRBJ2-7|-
CASSLDHSSEQYF
TGTGCCAGCAGCTTAGACCACAGCAGCGAGCAGTACTTC
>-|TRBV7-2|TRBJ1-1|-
CASSREENTEAFF
TGTGCCAGCAGCCGTGAGGAGAACACTGAAGCTTTCTTT
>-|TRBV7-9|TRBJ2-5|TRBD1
CASSLGLGQGGMETQYF
TGTGCCAGCAGCTTAGGATTGGGACAGGGTGGGATGGAGACCCAGTACTTC
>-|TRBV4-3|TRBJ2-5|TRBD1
CASSPGTGGETQYF
TGCGCCAGCAGCCCCGGGACAGGGGGAGAGACCCAGTACTTC
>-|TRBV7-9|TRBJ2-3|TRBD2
CASSLELAAPITDTQYF
TGTGCCAGCAGCTTAGAACTAGCGGCACCTATCACAGATACGCAGTATTTT
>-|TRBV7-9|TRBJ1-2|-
CASSLPARIGRQVGYTF
TGTGCCAGCAGCTTACCCGCTAGGATTGGCCGACAGGTTGGCTACACCTTC
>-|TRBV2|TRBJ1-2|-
CASSISDITNYGYTF
TGTGCCAGCAGCATATCAGACATAACTAACTATGGCTACACCTTC
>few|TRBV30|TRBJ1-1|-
CAWSIQRDTEAFF
TGTGCCTGGAGTATCCAACGGGACACTGAAGCTTTCTTT
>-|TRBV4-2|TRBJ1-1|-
CASSQDTQASSGNTEAFF
TGTGCCAGCAGCCAAGATACACAGGCGTCTTCGGGGAACACTGAAGCTTTCTTT
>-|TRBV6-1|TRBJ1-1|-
CASREPGPQGGTEAFF
TGTGCCAGCAGGGAACCGGGTCCCCAAGGGGGCACTGAAGCTTTCTTT
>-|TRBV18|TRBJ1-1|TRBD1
CASSRGTGVYTEAFF
TGTGCCAGCTCACGAGGGACAGGGGTCTACACTGAAGCTTTCTTT
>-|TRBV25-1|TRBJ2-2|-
CASSGGMARVTGELFF
TGTGCCAGCAGTGGAGGAATGGCCCGGGTCACCGGGGAGCTGTTTTTT
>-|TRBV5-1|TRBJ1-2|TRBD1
CASSLGVTGDGYTF
TGCGCCAGCAGCTTGGGGGTGACAGGGGATGGCTACACCTTC
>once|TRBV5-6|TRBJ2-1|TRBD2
CASSSLPGLAGMENEQFF
TGTGCCAGCAGCTCCTTACCGGGACTAGCGGGGATGGAGAATGAGCAGTTCTTC
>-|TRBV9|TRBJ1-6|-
CASSVEQGVLFNSPLHF
TGTGCCAGCAGCGTAGAACAGGGAGTTTTGTTTAATTCACCCCTCCACTTT
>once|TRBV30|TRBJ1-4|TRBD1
CACTGDGDEKLFF
TGTGCCTGTACAGGGGATGGGGATGAAAAACTGTTTTTT
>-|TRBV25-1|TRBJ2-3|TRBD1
CASSPSGTGHGNTQYF
TGTGCCAGCAGTCCCTCCGGGACAGGGCATGGAAATACGCAGTATTTT
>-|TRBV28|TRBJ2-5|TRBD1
CASSGDSAPPQETQYF
TGTGCCAGCAGTGGGGACAGTGCGCCCCCTCAAGAGACCCAGTACTTC
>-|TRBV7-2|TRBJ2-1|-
CASSYPPPGNNEQFF
TGTGCCAGCAGCTATCCCCCCCCAGGGAACAATGAGCAGTTCTTC
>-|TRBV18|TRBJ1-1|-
CASSPGQGAFF
TGTGCCAGCTCACCAGGGCAGGGTGCTTTCTTT
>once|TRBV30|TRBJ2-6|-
CAWSGVRVALGGANVLTF
TGTGCCTGGAGTGGAGTCAGGGTCGCCCTGGGTGGGGCCAACGTCCTGACTTTC